Described below is a single TCR beta chain sequence and its context. This sample stems from a study of blood T cell repertoires in COVID-19. The overall study: Collection of acute and convalescent COVID-19 samples took place in the United States, Italy and Spain. Nucleic acid was either cDNA or gDNA, and it came from T cells, B-cell-depleted T cells, or PBMCs.

Germline V gene lookup returns CDR1 KGHSH and CDR2 LQKENI. This CDR3 is built from 14 residues. V dropped 1 base and J dropped 4 bases, with 10 bases sitting between them. The authors' processing: Estimation of nucleated cell counts relied on the amplification of reference gene primers. Data came from immunoSEQ multiplex PCR; TCRdb stores just in-frame clones and leaves some out. The V and J calls and clone size were taken over from that table, and D and trimming were inferred from the DNA. The sample contains about 400,000 clones, approximately 86% of which appear only once. This TCR derives from a human donor in a cohort sampled during active COVID-19. The gene calls are TRBV18 and TRBJ1-1, with a possible D match to TRBD1 (5 bases). The sequencing input was peripheral blood. The CDR3 bases are TGTGCCAGCTCACCACGCCAGGGTGCCACTGAAGCTTTCTTT. Amino acid sequence: CASSPRQGATEAFF.